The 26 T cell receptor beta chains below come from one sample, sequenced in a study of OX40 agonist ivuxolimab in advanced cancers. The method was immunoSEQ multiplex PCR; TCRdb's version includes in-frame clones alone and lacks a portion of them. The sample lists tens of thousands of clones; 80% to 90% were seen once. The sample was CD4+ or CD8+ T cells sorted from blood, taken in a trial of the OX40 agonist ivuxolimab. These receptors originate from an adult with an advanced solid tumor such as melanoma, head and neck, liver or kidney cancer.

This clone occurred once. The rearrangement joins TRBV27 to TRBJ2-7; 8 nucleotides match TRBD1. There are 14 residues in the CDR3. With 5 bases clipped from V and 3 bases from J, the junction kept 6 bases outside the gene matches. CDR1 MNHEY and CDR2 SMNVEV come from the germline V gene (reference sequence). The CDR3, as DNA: TGTGCCAGCAGTGTGGGGACAGGCAGCTACGAGCAGTACTTC. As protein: CASSVGTGSYEQYF.

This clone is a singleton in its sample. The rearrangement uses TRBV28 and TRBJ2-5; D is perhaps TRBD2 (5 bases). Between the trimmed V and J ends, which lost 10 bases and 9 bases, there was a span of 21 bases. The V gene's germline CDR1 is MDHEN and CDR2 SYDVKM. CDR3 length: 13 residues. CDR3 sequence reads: CATEDRPFGAQYF. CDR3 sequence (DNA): TGTGCCACGGAGGACCGACCGTTTGGTGCCCAGTACTTC.

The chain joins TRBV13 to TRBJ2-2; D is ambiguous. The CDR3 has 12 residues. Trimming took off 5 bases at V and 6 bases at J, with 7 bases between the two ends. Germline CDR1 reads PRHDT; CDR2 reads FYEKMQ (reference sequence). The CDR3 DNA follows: TGTGCCAGCAGCATTCGACCCGGGGAGCTGTTTTTT. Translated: CASSIRPGELFF.

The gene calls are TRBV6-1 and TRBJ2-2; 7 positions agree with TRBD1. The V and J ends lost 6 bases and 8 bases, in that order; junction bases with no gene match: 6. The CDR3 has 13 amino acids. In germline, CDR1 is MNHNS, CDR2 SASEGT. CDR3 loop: CASSAGGLGELFF. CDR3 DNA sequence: TGTGCCAGCAGCGCAGGGGGTCTAGGGGAGCTGTTTTTT.

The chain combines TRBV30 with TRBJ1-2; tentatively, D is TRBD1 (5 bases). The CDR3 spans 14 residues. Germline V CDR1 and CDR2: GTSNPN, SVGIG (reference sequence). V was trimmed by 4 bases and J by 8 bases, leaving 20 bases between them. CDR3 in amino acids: CAWNVGGGPLGYTF. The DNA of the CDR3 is TGTGCCTGGAATGTGGGGGGGGGTCCCCTAGGCTACACCTTC.

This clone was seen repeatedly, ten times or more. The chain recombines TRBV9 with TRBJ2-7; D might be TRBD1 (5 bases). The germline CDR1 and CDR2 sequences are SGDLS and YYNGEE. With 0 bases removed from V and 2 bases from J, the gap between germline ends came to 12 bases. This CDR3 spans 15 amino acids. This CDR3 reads CASSVEAGRAYEQYF. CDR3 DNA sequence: TGTGCCAGCAGCGTAGAGGCAGGGCGAGCCTACGAGCAGTACTTC.

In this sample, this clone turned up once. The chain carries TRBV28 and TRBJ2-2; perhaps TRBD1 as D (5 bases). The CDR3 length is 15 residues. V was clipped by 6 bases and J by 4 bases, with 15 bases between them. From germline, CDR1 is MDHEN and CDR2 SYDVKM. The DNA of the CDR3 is TGTGCCAGCAGCGTTTGGGGCTCCGCCACCGGGGAGCTGTTTTTT. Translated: CASSVWGSATGELFF.

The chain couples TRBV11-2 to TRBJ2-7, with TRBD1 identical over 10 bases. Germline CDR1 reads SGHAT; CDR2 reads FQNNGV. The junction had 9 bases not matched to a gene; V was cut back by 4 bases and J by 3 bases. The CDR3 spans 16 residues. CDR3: CASSSIGTGVSYEQYF. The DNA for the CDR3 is TGTGCCAGCAGCTCGATTGGGACAGGGGTCAGCTACGAGCAGTACTTC.

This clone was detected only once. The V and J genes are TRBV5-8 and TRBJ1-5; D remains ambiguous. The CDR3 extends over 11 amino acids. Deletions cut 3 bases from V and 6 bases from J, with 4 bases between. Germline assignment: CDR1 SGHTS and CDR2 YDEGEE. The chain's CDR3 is CASSYIQPQHF. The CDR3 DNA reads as TGTGCCAGCAGCTACATTCAGCCCCAGCATTTT.

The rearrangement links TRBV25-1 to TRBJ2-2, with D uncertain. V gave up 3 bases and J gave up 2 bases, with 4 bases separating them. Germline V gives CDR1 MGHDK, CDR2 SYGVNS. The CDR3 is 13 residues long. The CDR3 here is CASSDFNTGELFF. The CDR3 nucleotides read TGTGCCAGCAGTGATTTCAACACCGGGGAGCTGTTTTTT.

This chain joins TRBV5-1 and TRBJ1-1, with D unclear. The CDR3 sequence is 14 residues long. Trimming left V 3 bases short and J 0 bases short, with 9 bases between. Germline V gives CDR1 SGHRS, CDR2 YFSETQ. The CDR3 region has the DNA TGCGCCAGCAGCTATATGGACCTGAACACTGAAGCTTTCTTT. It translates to CASSYMDLNTEAFF.

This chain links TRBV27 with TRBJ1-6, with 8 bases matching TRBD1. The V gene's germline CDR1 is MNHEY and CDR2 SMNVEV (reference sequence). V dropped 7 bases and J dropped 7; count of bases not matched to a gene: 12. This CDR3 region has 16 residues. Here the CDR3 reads CASTTLTGGYNSPLHF. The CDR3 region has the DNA TGTGCCAGCACCACGTTAACAGGGGGGTACAATTCACCCCTCCACTTT.

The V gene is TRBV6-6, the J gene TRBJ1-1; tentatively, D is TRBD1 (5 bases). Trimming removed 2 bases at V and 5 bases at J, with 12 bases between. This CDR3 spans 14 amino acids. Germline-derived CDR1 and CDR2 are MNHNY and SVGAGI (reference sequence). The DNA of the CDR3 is TGTGCCAGCAGTTACGGTGGGGGAGGAACTGAAGCTTTCTTT. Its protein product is CASSYGGGGTEAFF.

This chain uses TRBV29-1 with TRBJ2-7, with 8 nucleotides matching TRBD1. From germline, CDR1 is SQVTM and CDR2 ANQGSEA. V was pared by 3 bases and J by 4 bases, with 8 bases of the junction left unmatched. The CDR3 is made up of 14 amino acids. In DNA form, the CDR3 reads TGCAGCGTTGAGAGCTGGACAGGGAGGTACGAGCAGTACTTC. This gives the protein CSVESWTGRYEQYF.

CDR3 nucleotides: TGTGCCAGCAGCTCAGGGAATAACTATGGCTACACCTTC. Protein: CASSSGNNYGYTF. The rearrangement links TRBV13 to TRBJ1-2, with a weak D call TRBD1 (5 bases). V was cut by 4 bases and J by 1 base, with 7 bases left in between. CDR3 length: 13 residues. The germline CDR1 and CDR2 sequences are PRHDT and FYEKMQ (reference sequence).

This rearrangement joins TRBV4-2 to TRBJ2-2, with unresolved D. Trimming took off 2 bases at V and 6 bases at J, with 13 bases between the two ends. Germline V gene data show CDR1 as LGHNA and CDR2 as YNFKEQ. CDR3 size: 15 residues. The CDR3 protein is CASSQSPLRAGELFF. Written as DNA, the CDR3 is TGTGCCAGCAGCCAAAGCCCCCTTAGAGCCGGGGAGCTGTTTTTT.

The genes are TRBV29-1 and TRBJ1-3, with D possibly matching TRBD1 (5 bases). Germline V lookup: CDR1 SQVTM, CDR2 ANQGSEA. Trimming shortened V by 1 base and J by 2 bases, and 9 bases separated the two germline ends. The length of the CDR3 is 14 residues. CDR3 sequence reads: CSVEASGTGNTIYF. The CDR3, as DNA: TGCAGCGTTGAAGCTTCAGGGACTGGAAACACCATATATTTT.

In DNA, the CDR3 is TGTGCCAGCAGTCTAGGTGGGTTGCGGTCCCAGCATTTT. Translating gives CASSLGGLRSQHF. The chain joins TRBV2 to TRBJ1-5; unclear D gene. The germline V and J ends were trimmed by 5 bases and 11 bases, with 16 bases remaining between them. The CDR3 totals 13 residues. Germline V gives CDR1 SNHLY, CDR2 FYNNEI.

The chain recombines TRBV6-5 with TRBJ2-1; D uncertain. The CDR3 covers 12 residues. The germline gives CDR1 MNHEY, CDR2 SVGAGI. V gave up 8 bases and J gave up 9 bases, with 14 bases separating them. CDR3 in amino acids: CASGTSRVEQFF. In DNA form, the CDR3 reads TGTGCCAGCGGTACCTCTAGGGTTGAGCAGTTCTTC.

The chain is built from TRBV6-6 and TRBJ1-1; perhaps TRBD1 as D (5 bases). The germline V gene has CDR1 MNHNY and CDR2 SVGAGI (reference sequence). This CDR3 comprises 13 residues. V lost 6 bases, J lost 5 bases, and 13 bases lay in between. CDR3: CASSDWGTTEAFF. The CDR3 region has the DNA TGTGCCAGCAGCGACTGGGGGACGACTGAAGCTTTCTTT.

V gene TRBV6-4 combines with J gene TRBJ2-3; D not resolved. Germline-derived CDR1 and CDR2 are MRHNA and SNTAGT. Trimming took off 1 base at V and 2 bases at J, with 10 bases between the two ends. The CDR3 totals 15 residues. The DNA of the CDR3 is TGTGCCAGCAGTGACTTCGGCAGAGTCACAGATACGCAGTATTTT. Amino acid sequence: CASSDFGRVTDTQYF.

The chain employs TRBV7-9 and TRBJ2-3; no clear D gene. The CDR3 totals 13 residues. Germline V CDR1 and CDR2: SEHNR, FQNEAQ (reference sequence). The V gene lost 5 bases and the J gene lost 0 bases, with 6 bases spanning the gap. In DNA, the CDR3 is TGTGCCAGCAGCCCCGGGAGCACAGATACGCAGTATTTT. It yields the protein CASSPGSTDTQYF.

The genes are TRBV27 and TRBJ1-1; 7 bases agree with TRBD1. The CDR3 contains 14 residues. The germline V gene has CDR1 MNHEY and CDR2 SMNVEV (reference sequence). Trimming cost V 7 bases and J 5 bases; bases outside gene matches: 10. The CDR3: CASTPQGLWTEAFF. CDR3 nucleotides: TGTGCCAGCACCCCACAGGGGTTGTGGACTGAAGCTTTCTTT.

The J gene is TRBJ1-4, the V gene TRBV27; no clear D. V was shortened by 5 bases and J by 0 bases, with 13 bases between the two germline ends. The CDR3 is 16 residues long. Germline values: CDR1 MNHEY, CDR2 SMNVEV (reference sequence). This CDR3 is CASSLQAPATNEKLFF. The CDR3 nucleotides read TGTGCCAGCAGTCTCCAAGCCCCTGCAACTAATGAAAAACTGTTTTTT.

CDR3 amino acids: CASSLTAYEQYF. Written as DNA, the CDR3 is TGTGCCAGCAGTTTGACAGCCTACGAGCAGTACTTC. The gene calls are TRBV6-1 and TRBJ2-7, with D possibly matching TRBD1 (5 bases). V gave up 5 bases and J gave up 2 bases, with 7 bases separating them. The CDR3 consists of 12 residues. The V gene's germline CDR1 is MNHNS and CDR2 SASEGT.

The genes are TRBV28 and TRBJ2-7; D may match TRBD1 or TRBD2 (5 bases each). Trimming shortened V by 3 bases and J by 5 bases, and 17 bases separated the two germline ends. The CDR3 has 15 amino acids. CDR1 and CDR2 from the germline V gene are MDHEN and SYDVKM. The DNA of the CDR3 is TGTGCCAGCAGTTTTAGGGGACCGTCTCGCCACGAGCAGTACTTC. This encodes CASSFRGPSRHEQYF.